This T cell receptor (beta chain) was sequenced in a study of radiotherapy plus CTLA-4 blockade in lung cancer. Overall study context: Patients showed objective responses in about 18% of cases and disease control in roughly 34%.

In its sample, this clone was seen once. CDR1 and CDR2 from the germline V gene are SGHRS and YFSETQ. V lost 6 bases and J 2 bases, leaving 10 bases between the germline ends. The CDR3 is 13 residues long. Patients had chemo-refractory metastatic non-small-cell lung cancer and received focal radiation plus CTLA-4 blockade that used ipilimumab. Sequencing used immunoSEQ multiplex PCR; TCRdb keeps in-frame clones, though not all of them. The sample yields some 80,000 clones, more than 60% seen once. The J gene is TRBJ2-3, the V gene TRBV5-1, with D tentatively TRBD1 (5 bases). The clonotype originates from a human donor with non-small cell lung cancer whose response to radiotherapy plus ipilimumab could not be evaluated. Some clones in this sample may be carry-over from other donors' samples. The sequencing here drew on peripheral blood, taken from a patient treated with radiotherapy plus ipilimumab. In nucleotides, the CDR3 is TGCGCCAGCATGGCAGGGTCCACAGATACGCAGTATTTT. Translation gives CASMAGSTDTQYF.